This T cell receptor (beta chain) was obtained from a study of T cells in Graves' hyperthyroidism and ophthalmopathy. As to this clonotype: What it binds is not known. Possible read error: a much larger clone is one base away.

TCR beta CDR3 regions were amplified from RNA transcripts. First-round RT-PCR targeting the TCR CDR3 was performed with the HTBI primer set. TCRdb processed the multiplex PCR reads anew with MiXCR; each CDR3 protein has one entry. The sample lists a few hundred thousand distinct CDR3 sequences, around 20% occurring once. Regarding the study as a whole: Ophthalmopathy was distinguished from stable hyperthyroidism by 13 V-J signatures. Most expanded thyroid clonotypes above 0.001 recurred in blood.

This CDR3 contains 11 residues. Germline V gene sequence: CDR1 MDHEN, CDR2 SYDVKM. Exclusion followed for patients with uncontrolled infection, other autoimmune disease, pregnancy or lactation. Diagnoses rested on clinical symptoms, serum thyroxine and TRAb, thyroid ultrasound and orbital computed tomography. This chain links TRBV28 with TRBJ2-7; D not resolved. This TCR was recovered from a man over 45 with Graves' ophthalmopathy. What was sequenced was blood. Here the CDR3 reads CTSKSNYEQYF. In DNA form, the CDR3 reads TGTACCAGCAAGAGTAACTACGAGCAGTACTTC.